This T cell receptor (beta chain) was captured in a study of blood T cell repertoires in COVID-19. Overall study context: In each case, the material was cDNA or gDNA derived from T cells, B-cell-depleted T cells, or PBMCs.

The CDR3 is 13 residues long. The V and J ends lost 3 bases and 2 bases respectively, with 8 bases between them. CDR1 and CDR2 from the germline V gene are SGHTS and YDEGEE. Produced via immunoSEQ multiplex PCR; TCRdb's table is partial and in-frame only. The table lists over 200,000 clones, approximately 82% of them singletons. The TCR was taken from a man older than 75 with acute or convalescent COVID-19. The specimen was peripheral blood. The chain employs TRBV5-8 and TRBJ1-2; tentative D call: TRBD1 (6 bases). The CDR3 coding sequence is TGTGCCAGCAGCTCCGGACAGAACTATGGCTACACCTTC. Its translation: CASSSGQNYGYTF.